The sequence of this T cell receptor beta chain was determined in a study of T cells expressing NK-cell markers. Study in general: All TCR beta repertoires analysed originated from sorted CD3+CD56+NKG2C+, CD3+CD56+NKG2C- and CD3+CD56-NKG2C+ T cells.

TCRdb reanalyzed the 5' RACE reads, giving one entry per CDR3 protein sequence and no DNA. Recorded here are 30,000 or so distinct CDR3 sequences; the top ten clones represent over 50%. Sequencing was performed on blood T cells: a sorted CD56 or NKG2C T cell subset, CD4+ or CD8+ T cells, or bulk PBMC T cells (not recorded which). This clonotype originated in a woman between 18 and 70 years old in good health.

This chain's CDR3 is CASSSGQGLPGNEAFF. The gene calls are TRBV7-9 and TRBJ1-1; TCRdb outputs TRBD1, but without DNA this stays unchecked. This CDR3 spans 16 amino acids. Looked up from germline, CDR1 is SEHNR and CDR2 is FQNEAQ (reference sequence).